The next 15 T cell receptor beta chains were all read from a single sample in a study of T cells in Graves' hyperthyroidism and ophthalmopathy. Template material for amplifying TCR beta CDR3 regions consisted of RNA transcripts. A first-round RT-PCR of the TCR CDR3 used the HTBI primer set. Each CDR3 protein gets one entry after TCRdb re-called the multiplex PCR reads with MiXCR. The table lists about half a million distinct CDR3 sequences, just under 20% of them singletons. Sequencing was performed on blood. All receptors come from a man between 35 and 55 years old with Graves' ophthalmopathy.

In its sample, this clonotype was seen many times. J is TRBJ1-2 and V is TRBV2, with D unresolved. The length of the CDR3 is 14 residues. Germline values: CDR1 SNHLY, CDR2 FYNNEI. V shed 4 bases and J shed 0 bases, with 9 bases lying between them. In DNA form, the CDR3 reads TGTGCCAGCAGTGGCCAGTCAGCTAACTATGGCTACACCTTC. Its protein product is CASSGQSANYGYTF. The entire variable domain, with the rest obtained from reference TRBV2 and TRBJ1-2, is as follows: EPEVTQTPSHQVTQMGQEVILRCVPISNHLYFYWYRQILGQKVEFLVSFYNNEISEKSEIFDDQFSVERPDGSNFTLKIRSTKLEDSAMYFCASSGQSANYGYTFGSGTRLTVV.

Worth noting for this clonotype: A much bigger clone sits one base away, suggesting this may be a read error. This rearrangement joins TRBV27 to TRBJ2-1, with 9 bases lining up with TRBD1. The CDR3 is made up of 14 amino acids. Germline V gives CDR1 MNHEY, CDR2 SMNVEV (reference sequence). V shed 7 bases, J shed 2 bases, and the junction held 3 bases outside the gene matches. The CDR3 bases are TGTGCCAGCACCAGGACAGGGGCCTACAATGAGCAGTTCTTC. This sequence encodes CASTRTGAYNEQFF.

This chain joins TRBV29-1 and TRBJ2-7, with TRBD1 matching 10 bases. V was pared by 6 bases and J by 5 bases, with 1 base of the junction left unmatched. CDR1 is SQVTM, CDR2 ANQGSEA, per germline. The CDR3 has 11 residues. The CDR3 region is CSVDRGHEQYF. Written as DNA, the CDR3 is TGCAGCGTCGACAGGGGGCACGAGCAGTACTTC.

This clonotype was seen many times. The chain recombines TRBV12-3 or TRBV12-4 with TRBJ2-1; 7 bases match TRBD1. The CDR3 contains 14 residues. V shed 6 bases and J 8 bases; nucleotides not matched to a gene: 10. CDR3 amino acids: CASRARQGSHEQFF. The DNA of the CDR3 is TGTGCCAGCAGGGCCAGACAGGGTAGCCATGAGCAGTTCTTC.

This clonotype was counted only a few times. The J gene is TRBJ2-7, the V gene TRBV20-1; D assignment may be TRBD1 or TRBD2 (5 bases each). Trimming took 6 bases from V and 7 from J, leaving 13 bases between them. Germline assignment: CDR1 DFQATT and CDR2 SNEGSKA (reference sequence). The CDR3 consists of 11 residues. The DNA of the CDR3 is TGCAGTGCCGGGGCGCCCTCAGAGCAGTACTTC. Its protein is CSAGAPSEQYF.

This clonotype was detected ten times or more. V gene TRBV13 combines with J gene TRBJ2-7; D call uncertain. Germline CDR1 is PRHDT and CDR2 is FYEKMQ (reference sequence). The germline V and J ends were trimmed by 0 bases and 0 bases, with 9 bases remaining between them. The CDR3 loop spans 15 amino acids. The CDR3 sequence is CASSLGDRSSYEQYF. Written as DNA, the CDR3 is TGTGCCAGCAGCTTAGGGGACCGGAGCTCCTACGAGCAGTACTTC. The whole variable domain, filled in from reference TRBV13 and TRBJ2-7, reads AAGVIQSPRHLIKEKRETATLKCYPIPRHDTVYWYQQGPGQDPQFLISFYEKMQSDKGSIPDRFSAQQFSDYHSELNMSSLELGDSALYFCASSLGDRSSYEQYFGPGTRLTVT.

This clonotype appeared many times. The V and J genes are TRBV12-3 or TRBV12-4 and TRBJ1-1, with D tentatively TRBD1 (5 bases). Trimming removed 7 bases at V and 1 base at J, with 16 bases between. The CDR3 is made up of 15 amino acids. In DNA, the CDR3 is TGTGCCAGCATTCCTCAGGGTTATAGGAACACTGAAGCTTTCTTT. Amino acids: CASIPQGYRNTEAFF.

The CDR3 DNA reads as TGTGCCAGCACCAAGGGACAGGGGACAAACACCGGGGAGCTGTTTTTT. Translation: CASTKGQGTNTGELFF. The chain couples TRBV6-1 to TRBJ2-2; 10 bases are a match to TRBD1. The CDR3 spans 16 residues. The germline CDR1 and CDR2 sequences are MNHNS and SASEGT. V dropped 7 bases and J dropped 2; count of bases not matched to a gene: 7.

This rearrangement joins TRBV29-1 to TRBJ2-2, with 8 bases lining up with TRBD1. Germline V CDR1 and CDR2: SQVTM, ANQGSEA. The ends lost 6 bases at V and 4 bases at J; junction bases unmatched: 7. The CDR3 spans 14 residues. CDR3 loop: CSVVTGDGTGELFF. CDR3 coding DNA: TGCAGCGTCGTGACAGGGGATGGCACCGGGGAGCTGTTTTTT.

This clonotype was observed a few times. One end of the junction varies from germline; a read error may be responsible. The rearrangement links TRBV7-8 to TRBJ2-2; D call uncertain. The germline CDR1 and CDR2 sequences are SGHVS and FQNEAQ. The CDR3 runs to 13 residues. CDR3 coding DNA: TGTGCCAGCAGTTTAGGGCAGCCCGGGGAGCTGTTTTTT. It is translated as CASSLGQPGELFF.

The CDR3 sequence is CASSPAPSGTYEQYF. For the CDR3, the DNA is TGTGCCAGCAGTCCCGCCCCTAGCGGCACCTACGAGCAGTACTTC. V usage is TRBV6-1 and J usage is TRBJ2-7, with TRBD2 matching over 7 bases. Trimming at V came to 5 bases and at J to 2 bases, leaving 9 bases not matched to a gene. The CDR3 is 15 residues long. The germline gives CDR1 MNHNS, CDR2 SASEGT.

This clonotype was seen at least ten times. This chain uses TRBV2 with TRBJ2-2; D uncertain. The germline gives CDR1 SNHLY, CDR2 FYNNEI. The CDR3 sequence is 14 residues long. The V end was cut by 8 bases, the J end by 0 bases, with 10 bases between. The CDR3 is CASGSSANTGELFF. The CDR3 nucleotides read TGTGCCAGCGGTTCCAGCGCGAACACCGGGGAGCTGTTTTTT.

The chain links TRBV13 to TRBJ2-5; TRBD2 agrees at 8 bases. Looked up from germline, CDR1 is PRHDT and CDR2 is FYEKMQ (reference sequence). J gave up 2 bases and V 5 bases, and 10 bases lay outside the gene matches. This CDR3 is built from 16 residues. The DNA of the CDR3 is TGTGCCAGCAGCGCCCGGACTAGCCTGGGGCAAGAGACCCAGTACTTC. This encodes CASSARTSLGQETQYF.

V usage is TRBV4-1 and J usage is TRBJ1-6; no definite D call. The CDR3 totals 16 residues. Germline-derived CDR1 and CDR2 are MGHRA and YSYEKL. The V end was cut by 1 base, the J end by 4 bases, with 11 bases between. For the CDR3, the DNA is TGCGCCAGCAGCCAAGTAGATGAACTTTATAATTCACCCCTCCACTTT. It encodes CASSQVDELYNSPLHF.

The chain is built from TRBV4-3 and TRBJ2-7, with 9 bases lining up with TRBD1. V dropped 0 bases and J dropped 7; count of bases not matched to a gene: 7. The germline gives CDR1 LGHNA, CDR2 YSLEER. CDR3 length equals 15 residues. The CDR3 loop is CASSQDVGTGREQYF. CDR3 DNA: TGCGCCAGCAGCCAAGATGTCGGGACAGGGAGGGAGCAGTACTTC.